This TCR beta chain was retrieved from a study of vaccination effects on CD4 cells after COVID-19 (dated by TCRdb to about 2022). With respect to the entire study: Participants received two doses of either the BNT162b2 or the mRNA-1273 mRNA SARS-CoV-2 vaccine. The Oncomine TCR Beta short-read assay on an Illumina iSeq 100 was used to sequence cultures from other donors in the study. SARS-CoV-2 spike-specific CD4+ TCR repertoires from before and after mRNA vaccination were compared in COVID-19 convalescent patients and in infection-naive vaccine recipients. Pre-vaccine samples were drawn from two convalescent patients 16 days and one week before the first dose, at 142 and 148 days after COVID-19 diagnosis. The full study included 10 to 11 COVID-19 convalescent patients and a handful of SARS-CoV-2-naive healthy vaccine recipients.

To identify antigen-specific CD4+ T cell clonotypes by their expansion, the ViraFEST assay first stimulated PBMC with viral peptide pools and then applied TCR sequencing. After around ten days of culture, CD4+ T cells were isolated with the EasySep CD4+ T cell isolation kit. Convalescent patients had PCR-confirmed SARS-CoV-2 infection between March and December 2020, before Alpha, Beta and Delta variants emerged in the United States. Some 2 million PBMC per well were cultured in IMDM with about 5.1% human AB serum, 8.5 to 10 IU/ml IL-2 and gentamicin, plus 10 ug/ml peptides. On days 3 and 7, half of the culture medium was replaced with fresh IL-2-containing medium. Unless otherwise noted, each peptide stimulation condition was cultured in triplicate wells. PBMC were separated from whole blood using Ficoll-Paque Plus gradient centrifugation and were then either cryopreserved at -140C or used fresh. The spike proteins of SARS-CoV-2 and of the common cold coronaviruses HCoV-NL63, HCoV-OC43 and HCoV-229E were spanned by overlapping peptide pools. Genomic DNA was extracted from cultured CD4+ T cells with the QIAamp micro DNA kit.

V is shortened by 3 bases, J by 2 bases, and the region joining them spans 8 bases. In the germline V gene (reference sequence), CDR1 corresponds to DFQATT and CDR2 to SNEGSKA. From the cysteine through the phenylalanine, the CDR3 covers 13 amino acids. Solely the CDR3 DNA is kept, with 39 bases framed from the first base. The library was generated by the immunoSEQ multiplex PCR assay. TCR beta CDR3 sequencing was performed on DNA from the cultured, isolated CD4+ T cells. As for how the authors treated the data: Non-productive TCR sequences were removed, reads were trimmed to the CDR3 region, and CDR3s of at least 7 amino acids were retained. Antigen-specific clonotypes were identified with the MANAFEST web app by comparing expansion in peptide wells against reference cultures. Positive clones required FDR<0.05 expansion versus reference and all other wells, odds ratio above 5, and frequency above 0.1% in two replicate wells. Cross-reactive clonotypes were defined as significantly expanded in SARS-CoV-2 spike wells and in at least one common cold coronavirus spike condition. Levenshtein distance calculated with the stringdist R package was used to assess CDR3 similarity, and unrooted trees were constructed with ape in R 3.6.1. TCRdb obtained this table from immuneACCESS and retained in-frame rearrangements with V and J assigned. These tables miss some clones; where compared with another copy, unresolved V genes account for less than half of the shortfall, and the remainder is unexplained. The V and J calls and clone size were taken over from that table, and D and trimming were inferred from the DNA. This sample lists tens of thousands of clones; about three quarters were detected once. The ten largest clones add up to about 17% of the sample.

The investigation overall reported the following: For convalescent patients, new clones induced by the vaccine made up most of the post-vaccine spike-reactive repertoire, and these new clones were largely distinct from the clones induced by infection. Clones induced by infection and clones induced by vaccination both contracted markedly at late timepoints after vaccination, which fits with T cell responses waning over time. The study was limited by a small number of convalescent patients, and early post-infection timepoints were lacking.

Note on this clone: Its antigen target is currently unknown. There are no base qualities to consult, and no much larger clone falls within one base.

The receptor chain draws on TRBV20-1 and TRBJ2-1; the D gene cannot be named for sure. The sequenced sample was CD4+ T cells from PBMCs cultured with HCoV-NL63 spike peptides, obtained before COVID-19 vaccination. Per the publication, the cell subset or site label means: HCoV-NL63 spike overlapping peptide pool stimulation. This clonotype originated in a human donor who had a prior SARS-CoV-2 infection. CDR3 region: CSASGGAYNEQFF. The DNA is TGCAGTGCTAGTGGTGGGGCCTACAATGAGCAGTTCTTC.